The following is a T cell receptor (beta chain) sequence with its context. Antigen specificity is unknown. 60 Vbeta and 13 Jbeta primers were used in PCR. Method: immunoSEQ multiplex PCR; TCRdb's copy keeps in-frame clones and lacks some. The profile shows around 160,000 clones, roughly 80% of them singletons. The V gene's germline CDR1 is SNHLY and CDR2 FYNNEI. The length of the CDR3 is 14 residues. Trimming shortened V by 7 bases and J by 0 bases, and 12 bases separated the two germline ends. These data are taken from a study of cytomegalovirus exposure and HLA in healthy donors. Study-wide results and caveats: Later analysis identified a missense DCLRE1C variant that was linked to TCR beta V- and J-gene trimming.

This receptor was obtained from a woman between 40 and 50 years old in good health and CMV-seropositive. The rearrangement links TRBV2 to TRBJ1-1, with D unclear. The sequenced sample consisted of PBMCs. The CDR3 sequence is CASIWEALNTEAFF. The CDR3 DNA sequence: TGTGCCAGCATATGGGAGGCTTTGAACACTGAAGCTTTCTTT.